This entry is about one T cell receptor (beta chain). Per the study methods: For nucleated cells, counts were estimated from reference gene primer amplification. Generated by immunoSEQ multiplex PCR, the TCRdb table keeps only in-frame clones and is missing some. That table is the source of V, J and clone size, and D and trimming were worked out from the DNA. The table includes about 120,000 clones, 80% to 85% detected once. This entry belongs to a study of blood T cell repertoires in COVID-19. The wider study: Whether acute or convalescent, the COVID-19 samples came from the United States, Italy and Spain. The analysed material was cDNA or gDNA that came from T cells, B-cell-depleted T cells, or PBMCs.

V gave up 9 bases and J gave up 6 bases, with 12 bases separating them. CDR1 and CDR2 from the germline V gene are ENHRY and SYGVKD. The CDR3 consists of 12 residues. This TCR was sampled from a man aged 65 to 79 with acute or convalescent COVID-19. Sequencing was done on a sample of peripheral blood. The V gene is TRBV10-3, the J gene TRBJ1-5; D possibly corresponds to TRBD1 (5 bases). CDR3 region: CAIGPGGQPQHF. The CDR3 DNA follows: TGTGCCATTGGCCCCGGGGGTCAGCCCCAGCATTTT.